This T cell receptor (beta chain) emerged from a study of T cell repertoires in cytomegalovirus infection. At the level of the study: Recently identified HLA-C-restricted and well-studied HLA-B-restricted CMV epitopes were used. Public TCR beta signature analysis indicated the presence of both CMV infection and matching HLA type.

Notes on the study in general: Ex vivo, HLA-C-restricted CMV-specific TCR beta clonotypes prevailed over the rest of the response.

TCRdb redid the calling of the reads with MiXCR, one entry per CDR3 protein. The repertoire holds about 920,000 distinct CDR3 sequences, with approximately 31% as singletons. Trimming at V came to 6 bases and at J to 2 bases, leaving 12 bases not matched to a gene. The V gene's germline CDR1 is LNHDA and CDR2 SQIVND (reference sequence). The CDR3 covers 16 residues. For this clonotype: Its antigen remains unidentified.

This clonotype was obtained from a human donor in good health (CMV status not recorded). Some clones in this sample may be carry-over from other donors' samples. The sample was cultured CD8+ T cells from PBMCs, taken from culture after CMV antigen stimulation. The V gene is TRBV19, the J gene TRBJ2-7, with 8 bases identical to TRBD1. The CDR3 protein is CASSIGQGLFTYEQYF. The CDR3 region has the DNA TGTGCCAGTAGCATCGGACAGGGCTTATTTACCTACGAGCAGTACTTC.